This TCR beta chain was identified in a study of CD8 T cells in Susac syndrome (dated by TCRdb to between 2018 and 2021). Looking at the study overall: Repertoire sequencing was used to test whether CD8+ T cell activation and differentiation in Susac syndrome was antigen driven. The clonality of the CD8+ T cell repertoire was compared across over 10 healthy donors, some 14 Susac syndrome patients and roughly 15 multiple sclerosis patients. Study-level results and caveats: The TCR sequencing and HLA analysis was acknowledged to have included a relatively small number of individuals.

As encoded in the germline V gene (reference sequence), CDR1 is SSHAT while CDR2 is FNYEAQ. V has 3 bases trimmed and J has 4 bases trimmed; junction bases matching no gene number 14. From cysteine to phenylalanine, the CDR3 is 18 amino acids long. The sequence is cut down to CDR3 DNA, 54 bases in frame from base 1. Comment on this clonotype: Its antigen is still unknown. No per-base quality is available; no much larger clone lies one base away.

RNA was extracted using the RNeasy kit, and roughly 0.5 to 1 ug of the RNA was reverse transcribed with random hexamers. The immunoSEQ multiplex PCR assay, covering 54 Vbeta and 13 Jbeta segments, was used to amplify TCR beta CDR3 regions. To correct PCR amplification bias, a synthetic template baseline was used for both primer optimization and computational correction. Turning to the authors' computational methods: Reads were annotated to V, D and J genes per IMGT and analyzed with immunoSEQ Analyzer, keeping only productive sequences. To calculate clonality, Shannon entropy was normalized by log2 of the number of productive unique sequences and then subtracted from one. Public and private clones were assessed among the 100 most prevalent clones of each patient and control. A clone was defined as Susac-specific if it was absent from the healthy and MS cohorts, from more than 850 published viral clones and from other ImmuneACCESS disease sequences. The public reads were reanalyzed by TCRdb: fastp trimming at Q25, MiXCR alignment, in-frame beta chains only. For every CDR3 protein sequence, its rows merge into one entry that carries the most common genes and DNA. These V and J calls derive from TCRdb rather than the authors' analysis. In this sample the table shows some 80,000 distinct CDR3 sequences, approximately 94% of which occur a single time. About 0.25% of the sample comes from the top ten.

High-throughput TCR beta sequencing profiled peripheral blood CD8+ and CD4+ T cells from healthy donors, Susac syndrome patients and multiple sclerosis patients. Healthy donors were included as age- and sex-matched controls. Bulk CD8+ and CD4+ T cells were purified by magnetic negative isolation, whereas CD8+ TEMRA cells were enriched by FACS. Blood was collected in EDTA tubes and processed within 24 hours, with PBMCs isolated through density gradient centrifugation. PBMCs intended for TCR sequencing were frozen in liquid nitrogen and were later thawed in a 37 degrees C water bath. The sorted or isolated CD4+, CD8+ and CD8+ TEMRA cells had a purity of 90% or higher.

This sequence originates from a human donor in good health. The sample comprised CD8+ T cells from PBMCs. This chain joins TRBV7-7 to TRBJ2-2; TRBD1 matches 7 bases in the middle. CDR3 loop: CASSLELRQGVVTGELFF. The nucleotide sequence reads as follows: TGTGCCAGCAGCTTGGAGCTGCGACAGGGAGTTGTCACCGGGGAGCTGTTTTTT.